The 2 T cell receptor beta chains in this list originate from one sample, sequenced in a study of glioma-infiltrating T cells after dendritic cell vaccination. The time point denotes: after dendritic cell vaccination, including at tumor progression/relapse. Clones were read by immunoSEQ multiplex PCR, and TCRdb kept only the in-frame ones, dropping some. The repertoire holds approximately 110,000 clones, around 91% seen once, with approximately 2.7% in the top ten. The material sequenced was blood, taken after dendritic cell vaccination. All receptors derive from a human donor with glioblastoma.

The chain recombines TRBV6-4 with TRBJ1-5; 10 positions match TRBD1. After removal of 0 bases from V and 6 bases from J, the junction contained 5 bases not matched to a gene. This CDR3 has 16 amino acids. In germline, CDR1 is MRHNA, CDR2 SNTAGT. This CDR3 reads CASSDSWTGGVQPQHF. The CDR3 region has the DNA TGTGCCAGCAGTGACTCGTGGACAGGGGGGGTTCAGCCCCAGCATTTT.

This clone came up once. V is TRBV2 and J is TRBJ1-4; 9 nucleotides match TRBD1. The CDR3 runs 13 residues. J was trimmed by 8 bases and V by 5 bases; bases with no gene match: 3. Germline V lookup: CDR1 SNHLY, CDR2 FYNNEI. This CDR3 is CASSLDRGEKLFF. CDR3 DNA sequence: TGTGCCAGCAGTCTCGACAGGGGGGAAAAACTGTTTTTT.